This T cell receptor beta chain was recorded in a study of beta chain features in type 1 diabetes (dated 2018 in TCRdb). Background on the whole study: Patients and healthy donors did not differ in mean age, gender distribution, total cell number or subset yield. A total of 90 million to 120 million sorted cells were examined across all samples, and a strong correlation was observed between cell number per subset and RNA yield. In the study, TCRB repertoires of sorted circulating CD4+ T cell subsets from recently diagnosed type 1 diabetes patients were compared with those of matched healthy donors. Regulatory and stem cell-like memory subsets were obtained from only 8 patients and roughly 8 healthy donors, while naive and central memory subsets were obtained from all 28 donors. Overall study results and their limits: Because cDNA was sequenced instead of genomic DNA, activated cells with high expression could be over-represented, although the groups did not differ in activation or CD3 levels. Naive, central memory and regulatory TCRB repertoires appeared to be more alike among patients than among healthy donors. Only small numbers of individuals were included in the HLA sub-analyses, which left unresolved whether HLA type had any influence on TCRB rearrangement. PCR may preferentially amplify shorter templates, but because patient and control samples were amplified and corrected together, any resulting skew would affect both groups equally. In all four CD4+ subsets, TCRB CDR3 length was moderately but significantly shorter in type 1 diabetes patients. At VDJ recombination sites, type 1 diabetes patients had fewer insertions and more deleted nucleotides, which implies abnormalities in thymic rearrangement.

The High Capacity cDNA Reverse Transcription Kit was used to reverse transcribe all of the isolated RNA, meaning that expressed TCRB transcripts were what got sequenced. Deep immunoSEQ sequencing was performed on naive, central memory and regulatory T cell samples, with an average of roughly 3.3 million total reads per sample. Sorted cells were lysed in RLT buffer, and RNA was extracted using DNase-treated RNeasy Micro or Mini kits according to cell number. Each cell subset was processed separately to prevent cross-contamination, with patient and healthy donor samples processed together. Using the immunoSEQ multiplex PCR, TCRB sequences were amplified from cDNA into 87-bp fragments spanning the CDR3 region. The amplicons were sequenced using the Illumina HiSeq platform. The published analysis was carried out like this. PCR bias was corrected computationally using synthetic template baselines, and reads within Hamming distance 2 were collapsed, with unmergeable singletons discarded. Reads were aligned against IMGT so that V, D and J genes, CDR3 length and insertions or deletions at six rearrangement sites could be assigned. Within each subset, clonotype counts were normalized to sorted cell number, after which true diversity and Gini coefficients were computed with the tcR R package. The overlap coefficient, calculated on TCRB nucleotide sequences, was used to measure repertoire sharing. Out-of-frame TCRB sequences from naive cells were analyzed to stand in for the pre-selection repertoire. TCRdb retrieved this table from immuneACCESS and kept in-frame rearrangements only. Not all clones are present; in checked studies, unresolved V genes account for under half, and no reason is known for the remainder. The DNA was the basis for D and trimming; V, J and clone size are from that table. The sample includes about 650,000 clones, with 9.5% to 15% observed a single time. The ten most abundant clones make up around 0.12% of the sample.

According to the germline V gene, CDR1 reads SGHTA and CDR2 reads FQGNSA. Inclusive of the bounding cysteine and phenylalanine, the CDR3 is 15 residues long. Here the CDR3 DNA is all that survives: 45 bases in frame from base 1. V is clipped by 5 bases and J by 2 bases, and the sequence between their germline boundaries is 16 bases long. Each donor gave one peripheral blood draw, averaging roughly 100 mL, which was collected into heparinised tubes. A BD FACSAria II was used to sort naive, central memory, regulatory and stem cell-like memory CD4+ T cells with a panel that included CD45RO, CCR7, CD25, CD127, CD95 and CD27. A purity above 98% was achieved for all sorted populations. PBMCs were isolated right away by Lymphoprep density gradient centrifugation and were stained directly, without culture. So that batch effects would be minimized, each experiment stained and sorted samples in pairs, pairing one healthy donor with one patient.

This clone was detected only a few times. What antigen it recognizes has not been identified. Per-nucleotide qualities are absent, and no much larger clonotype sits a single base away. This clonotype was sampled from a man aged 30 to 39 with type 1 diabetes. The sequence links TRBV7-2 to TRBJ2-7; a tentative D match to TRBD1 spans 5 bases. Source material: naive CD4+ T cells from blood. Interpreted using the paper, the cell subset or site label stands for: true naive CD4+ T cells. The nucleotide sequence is TGTGCCAGCAGCCCCCTAGTTGTGGGGCCCTACGAGCAGTACTTC. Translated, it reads CASSPLVVGPYEQYF.